A single sample gave rise to the 22 T cell receptor beta chains below, sequenced in a study of T cell responses to AZD1222 COVID-19 vaccine. TCRdb's copy holds only in-frame clones and misses some; the assay was immunoSEQ multiplex PCR. In the table there are about 180,000 clones, around 89% of which are singletons. The sample was peripheral blood, taken on day 0 of AZD1222 vaccination. These TCRs come from an adult in good health.

V is TRBV6-5 and J is TRBJ2-2; D is possibly TRBD1 (6 bases). The CDR3 is 14 amino acids. In germline, CDR1 is MNHEY, CDR2 SVGAGI. With 10 bases removed from V and 4 bases from J, the gap between germline ends came to 16 bases. CDR3 in amino acids: CATIRGLGTGELFF. The DNA of the CDR3 is TGTGCCACCATCAGGGGTCTGGGCACCGGGGAGCTGTTTTTT.

CDR3 sequence: CASSLVRGVKGDEQYF. CDR3 in DNA: TGTGCCAGCAGCTTGGTGAGGGGCGTGAAAGGGGACGAGCAGTACTTC. The chain carries TRBV5-4 and TRBJ2-7; D is tentatively TRBD1 or TRBD2 (5 bases each). Trimming cost V 0 bases and J 5 bases, with 18 bases left between them. The length of the CDR3 is 16 residues. The germline gives CDR1 SGHNT, CDR2 YYREEE (reference sequence).

V usage is TRBV6-1 and J usage is TRBJ2-7, with unresolved D. Between the trimmed V and J ends, which lost 3 bases and 4 bases, there was a span of 10 bases. The CDR3 is 13 amino acids. In germline, CDR1 is MNHNS, CDR2 SASEGT. The CDR3 here is CASSEVQDYEQYV. In nucleotides, the CDR3 is TGTGCCAGCAGTGAGGTGCAGGATTACGAGCAGTACGTC.

The chain links TRBV6-5 to TRBJ2-7; D is possibly TRBD1 or TRBD2 (5 bases each). With 10 bases removed from V and 4 bases from J, the gap between germline ends came to 17 bases. The CDR3 consists of 13 residues. Germline V gives CDR1 MNHEY, CDR2 SVGAGI. The CDR3 DNA reads as TGTGCCACACCGGGACCAAAGACTTACGAGCAGTACGTC. It translates to CATPGPKTYEQYV.

The V call is TRBV2, the J call TRBJ2-7; a weak D match, TRBD1 (5 bases). This CDR3 contains 13 residues. V gave up 2 bases and J gave up 3 bases, with 8 bases separating them. In germline, CDR1 is SNHLY, CDR2 FYNNEI. The CDR3 protein is CASSEQGRYEQYV. CDR3 sequence (DNA): TGTGCCAGCAGTGAACAGGGTCGCTACGAGCAGTACGTC.

V is TRBV4-3 and J is TRBJ2-3, with D possibly TRBD1 on 7 matching bases. The V and J ends lost 5 bases and 6 bases respectively, with 18 bases between them. This CDR3 spans 15 amino acids. CDR1 is LGHNA and CDR2 is YSLEER in the germline V gene. The CDR3 protein is CASSRTDRDWDTQYF. The CDR3 DNA reads as TGCGCCAGCAGCAGAACCGACAGGGACTGGGATACGCAGTATTTT.

This clone was seen once. V is TRBV6-2 or TRBV6-3 and J is TRBJ2-1; 9 bases are shared with TRBD2. This CDR3 has 17 residues. The V segment lost 2 bases and the J segment 5 bases; nucleotides outside the gene matches: 10. Germline V gene lookup returns CDR1 MNHEY and CDR2 SVGEGT. The CDR3 here is CASSYRLGRGGNNEQFF. Written as DNA, the CDR3 is TGTGCCAGCAGTTACCGCCTGGGGCGGGGGGGTAACAATGAGCAGTTCTTC.

The chain couples TRBV5-1 to TRBJ2-7; TRBD1 aligns across 9 bases. Germline V CDR1 and CDR2: SGHRS, YFSETQ. Germline trimming cut 0 bases from V and 2 bases from J; bases unmatched to any gene: 6. This CDR3 has 16 amino acids. The CDR3 bases are TGCGCCAGCAGCTTGGAAGGGACAGGGTCCCCCTACGAGCAGTACTTC. Its protein is CASSLEGTGSPYEQYF.

This clone was detected once. One end of the junction is discordant with germline, which a read error may explain. The V call is TRBV7-7, the J call TRBJ1-3; 8 bases agree with TRBD1. Germline values: CDR1 SSHAT, CDR2 FNYEAQ (reference sequence). This CDR3 is 15 amino acids long. CDR3 protein: CASSSGQGIGNTIYF. DNA of the CDR3: TGTGCTAGCAGCTCTGGACAGGGTATCGGAAACACCATATATTTT.

V and J are TRBV14 and TRBJ1-1; D possibly corresponds to TRBD1 (6 bases). This CDR3 has 11 amino acids. Looked up from germline, CDR1 is SGHDN and CDR2 is FVKESK. Trimming cost V 5 bases and J 8 bases, with 9 bases left between them. CDR3 loop: CASSSTGEAFF. The CDR3 DNA reads as TGTGCCAGCAGCTCGACAGGCGAAGCTTTCTTT.

The chain uses TRBV27 and TRBJ1-5; a weak D match, TRBD1 (5 bases). This CDR3 spans 16 amino acids. The V gene lost 1 base and the J gene lost 0 bases, with 10 bases spanning the gap. The V gene's germline CDR1 is MNHEY and CDR2 SMNVEV (reference sequence). The CDR3, as DNA: TGTGCCAGCAGTTTATTGGGGGGAAATAGCAATCAGCCCCAGCATTTT. Protein product: CASSLLGGNSNQPQHF.

This chain connects TRBV5-1 to TRBJ2-1; D unresolved. The CDR3 runs to 13 residues. Looked up from germline, CDR1 is SGHRS and CDR2 is YFSETQ. Trimming removed 1 base at V and 5 bases at J, with 7 bases between. CDR3 residues: CASSLPANNEQFF. The DNA of the CDR3 is TGCGCCAGCAGCTTGCCAGCAAACAATGAGCAGTTCTTC. Full variable domain (outside the CDR3, taken from reference TRBV5-1 and TRBJ2-1): KAGVTQTPRYLIKTRGQQVTLSCSPISGHRSVSWYQQTPGQGLQFLFEYFSETQRNKGNFPGRFSGRQFSNSRSEMNVSTLELGDSALYLCASSLPANNEQFFGPGTRLTVL.

This chain joins TRBV5-8 and TRBJ2-2, with a tentative D call TRBD1 (6 bases). Germline V gene lookup returns CDR1 SGHTS and CDR2 YDEGEE. Trimming removed 5 bases from V and 0 bases from J, with 11 bases in between. The CDR3 totals 15 residues. In DNA form, the CDR3 reads TGTGCCAGCAGAGCAGGGGTCCCGAACACCGGGGAGCTGTTTTTT. Translation: CASRAGVPNTGELFF.

The gene calls are TRBV24-1 and TRBJ2-1; weak D call: TRBD2 (5 bases). CDR3 length: 12 amino acids. In germline, CDR1 is KGHDR, CDR2 SFDVKD. The germline V and J ends were trimmed by 7 bases and 8 bases, with 11 bases remaining between them. CDR3 DNA sequence: TGTGCCACCAGCGCCGACGGGGATGAGCAGTTCTTC. Translation gives CATSADGDEQFF.

This chain connects TRBV2 to TRBJ2-7; unclear D gene. The CDR3 length is 11 residues. V was pared by 7 bases and J by 3 bases, with 7 bases between. Germline lookup yields CDR1 SNHLY and CDR2 FYNNEI. The CDR3 is CASTEVYEQYF. The DNA for the CDR3 is TGTGCCAGCACCGAAGTCTACGAGCAGTACTTC. Filled out from reference TRBV2 and TRBJ2-7, the complete variable domain reads EPEVTQTPSHQVTQMGQEVILRCVPISNHLYFYWYRQILGQKVEFLVSFYNNEISEKSEIFDDQFSVERPDGSNFTLKIRSTKLEDSAMYFCASTEVYEQYFGPGTRLTVT.

The chain has TRBV19 and TRBJ1-1, with 8 bases identical to TRBD1. The CDR3 covers 13 residues. V lost 4 bases, J lost 4 bases, and 2 bases stayed unmatched. Germline CDR1 is LNHDA and CDR2 is SQIVND (reference sequence). The chain's CDR3 is CASSTDRATEAFF. CDR3 bases: TGTGCCAGTAGTACGGACAGGGCCACTGAAGCTTTCTTT.

This clone was recorded a few times. This chain uses TRBV4-3 with TRBJ1-6, with D uncertain. The germline CDR1 and CDR2 sequences are LGHNA and YSLEER. This CDR3 contains 17 residues. V dropped 1 base and J dropped 5 bases, with 15 bases sitting between them. DNA for the CDR3: TGCGCCAGCAGCCAAGTGGTTCTTAAGGTCGATAATTCACCCCTCCACTTT. It is translated as CASSQVVLKVDNSPLHF.

The chain combines TRBV4-1 with TRBJ1-5; 10 nucleotides line up with TRBD1. Germline CDR1 reads MGHRA; CDR2 reads YSYEKL. CDR3 size: 15 residues. Trimming took 0 bases from V and 5 from J; bases not matched to a gene: 1. The DNA of the CDR3 is TGCGCCAGCAGCCAAGACGGGACAGGGGATCAGCCCCAGCATTTT. Amino acid sequence: CASSQDGTGDQPQHF.

The chain couples TRBV2 to TRBJ2-5, with 7 nucleotides matching TRBD2. CDR1 is SNHLY, CDR2 FYNNEI, per germline. J gave up 1 base and V 2 bases, and 13 bases lay outside the gene matches. The CDR3 spans 18 residues. The CDR3 coding sequence is TGTGCCAGCAGTGAATTCTTGGGTCCAGGGACTACCCAAGAGACCCAGTACTTC. Its translation is CASSEFLGPGTTQETQYF.

This sequence joins TRBV7-3 and TRBJ2-5; the match to TRBD2 covers 10 bases. CDR3 length: 15 amino acids. In germline, CDR1 is SGHTA, CDR2 FQGTGA. V trimming: 5 bases; J trimming: 5 bases; junction bases outside the gene matches: 8. The CDR3 sequence is CASSPLAGRWETQYF. The CDR3, as DNA: TGTGCCAGCAGCCCACTAGCGGGGCGGTGGGAGACCCAGTACTTC.

The chain carries TRBV11-2 and TRBJ1-1; TRBD1 agrees at 11 bases. CDR3 length equals 18 residues. Germline assignment: CDR1 SGHAT and CDR2 FQNNGV. Trimming removed 5 bases from V and 0 bases from J; junction bases left unmatched: 11. CDR3 in amino acids: CASSHAGTGGFMNTEAFF. Written as DNA, the CDR3 is TGTGCCAGCAGCCACGCCGGGACAGGGGGGTTCATGAACACTGAAGCTTTCTTT.

This CDR3 is CASSFSGNQPQHF. Written as DNA, the CDR3 is TGTGCCAGCAGTTTTTCAGGGAATCAGCCCCAGCATTTT. The gene calls are TRBV27 and TRBJ1-5; weak D call: TRBD1 (5 bases). In germline, CDR1 is MNHEY, CDR2 SMNVEV (reference sequence). This CDR3 has 13 residues. The V gene lost 3 bases and the J gene lost 4 bases, with 7 bases spanning the gap.